This is a list of T cell receptor beta chains from one sample in a study of cytomegalovirus exposure and HLA in healthy donors. Sequencing was performed with immunoSEQ multiplex PCR; in TCRdb, only in-frame clones are kept and a portion is missing. Of roughly 150,000 clones in the sample, approximately 77% were seen once. Sequencing was done on a sample of PBMCs. These receptors were obtained from a middle-aged man in good health and CMV-seropositive. Both conserved end residues are part of each CDR3. Each record gives: V gene, J gene, D gene, clone size, CDR3 DNA, CDR3 protein. The D gene is left open where the match is weak. The size entry is marked missing in some rows and otherwise reads once, few, many or a size class.

>TRBV28|TRBJ1-2|TRBD1|.
TGTGCCATTACGACAGGGAACTATGGCTACACCTTC
CAITTGNYGYTF
>TRBV11-2|TRBJ2-3|.|.
TGTGCCAGCAGCTTAGGGGGCCCAGATACGCAGTATTTT
CASSLGGPDTQYF
>TRBV9|TRBJ2-3|.|.
TGTGCCAGCAGCGTGGGGCCCTTCACAGATACGCAGTATTTT
CASSVGPFTDTQYF
>TRBV27|TRBJ2-1|TRBD2|once
TGTGCCAGCACCCGGACTAGCGGGGCGTCCTACAATGAGCAGTTCTTC
CASTRTSGASYNEQFF
>TRBV2|TRBJ2-7|.|.
TGTGCCAGCAGTGATCGCGGAGGACGGCCCGAGCAGTACTTC
CASSDRGGRPEQYF
>TRBV5-4|TRBJ1-1|.|.
TGTGCCAGCAGCTTGAGCCAGAGCGGCACTGAAGCTTTCTTT
CASSLSQSGTEAFF
>TRBV21-1|TRBJ1-1|.|once
TGTGCCAGCAGCCAAGGGAGAGATGAAGCTTTCTTT
CASSQGRDEAFF
>TRBV29-1|TRBJ2-3|TRBD2|few
TGCAGCGTTGAAGATCGGCGGGGGGGCACAGATACGCAGTATTTT
CSVEDRRGGTDTQYF
>TRBV9|TRBJ2-1|.|.
TGTGCCAGCAGCGTAGGGGGCAGGGATAATGAGCAGTTCTTC
CASSVGGRDNEQFF
>TRBV19|TRBJ2-3|TRBD2|.
TGTGCCAGTAGTTTACTAGCGAGCGCAGATACGCAGTATTTT
CASSLLASADTQYF
>TRBV11-2|TRBJ2-7|.|once
TGTGCCAGCAGCTCCGGGGGGCCACCCTACGAGCAGTACTTC
CASSSGGPPYEQYF
>TRBV27|TRBJ2-5|TRBD2|.
TGTGCCAGCAGAGTCAGGGCGGGGGGGACCCAAGAGACCCAGTACTTC
CASRVRAGGTQETQYF
>TRBV7-8|TRBJ2-7|.|once
TGTGCCAGCAGCCGCTCCAGGGGCCCCTACGAGCAGTACTTC
CASSRSRGPYEQYF
>TRBV7-7|TRBJ2-7|.|.
TGTGCCAGCAGCCAGGGGAGCTCCTACGAGCAGTACTTC
CASSQGSSYEQYF
>TRBV18|TRBJ1-6|.|.
TGTGCCAGCTCACCTGTTTCACCCCTAGTGAATTCACCCCTCCACTTT
CASSPVSPLVNSPLHF
>TRBV5-6|TRBJ1-2|TRBD1|once
TGTGCCAGCAGCAAAAAGGACAGGCCACCTTATGGCTACACCTTC
CASSKKDRPPYGYTF
>TRBV5-1|TRBJ2-5|.|.
TGCGCCAGCAGTTTGGATGGCCGGAGCCAAGAGACCCAGTACTTC
CASSLDGRSQETQYF
>TRBV5-6|TRBJ2-1|.|.
TGTGCCAGCAGCTTGCTACAGGGAGTCTACAATGAACAGTTCTTC
CASSLLQGVYNEQFF
>TRBV2|TRBJ1-3|.|.
TGTGCCAGCAGTGATCCCTGGACAGCTGGAAACACCATATATTTT
CASSDPWTAGNTIYF
>TRBV5-1|TRBJ2-7|.|.
TGCGCCAGCAGCTTGCGGCCAGGGTTAAATGACGAGCAGTACTTC
CASSLRPGLNDEQYF
>TRBV6-5|TRBJ2-5|.|.
TGTGCCAGCAGTTACTCAGACGGCGCGGCGGCCCAGTACTTC
CASSYSDGAAAQYF
>TRBV5-4|TRBJ2-3|.|.
TGTGCCAGCAGCTTGGTAGTAGAGGCAGATACGCAGTATTTT
CASSLVVEADTQYF
>TRBV9|TRBJ2-5|.|.
TGTGCCAGCAGCGTAAACAGGGCAGAGACCCAGTACTTC
CASSVNRAETQYF
>TRBV4-3|TRBJ2-5|TRBD1|.
TGCGCCAGCAGCCCAGACGGACAGGGGGCTGGTCAAGAGACCCAGTACTTC
CASSPDGQGAGQETQYF
>TRBV7-9|TRBJ2-2|.|few
TGTGCCAGCAGCAACAGGGAAGTCGGGGAGCTGTTTTTT
CASSNREVGELFF
>TRBV6-5|TRBJ1-4|.|once
TGTGCCAGCAGTTACTCGAGAAGGGGGGGTGCGGAGATGTTTTTT
CASSYSRRGGAEMFF
>TRBV5-5|TRBJ2-1|TRBD2|.
TGTGCCAGCAGCTTGGCGGGGGGGCCGATCAATGAGCAGTTCTTC
CASSLAGGPINEQFF
>TRBV6-5|TRBJ1-2|.|.
TGTGCCAGCAGTCCCGAGTCCCTTAGCTTCTATGGCTACACCTTC
CASSPESLSFYGYTF
>TRBV27|TRBJ2-1|TRBD1|.
TGTGCCAGCAGCCAGGACAGGGTTTTCTACAATGAGCAGTTCTTC
CASSQDRVFYNEQFF
>TRBV6-6|TRBJ2-3|.|.
TGTGCCAGCAGTCCAGGGTTTTTAGAGTATTTT
CASSPGFLEYF
>TRBV4-2|TRBJ2-7|.|.
TGTGCCAGCAGCCAAGAAGAGGGAAAGTACGAGCAGTACTTC
CASSQEEGKYEQYF
>TRBV28|TRBJ2-5|TRBD2|.
TGTGCCAGCATTATGAGCGGGGGGACGACCCAGTACTTC
CASIMSGGTTQYF
>TRBV30|TRBJ1-6|.|once
TGTGCCTGGAGTGTTCAGGGCGGATCACCCCTCCACTTT
CAWSVQGGSPLHF
>TRBV10-1|TRBJ2-7|.|few
TGCGCCAGCAGTGAGGGGTTCGGGGTACAGTACTTC
CASSEGFGVQYF
>TRBV5-1|TRBJ1-5|.|.
TGCGCCAGCAGCTTGGGGGGGGGCAATCAGCCCCAGCATTTT
CASSLGGGNQPQHF